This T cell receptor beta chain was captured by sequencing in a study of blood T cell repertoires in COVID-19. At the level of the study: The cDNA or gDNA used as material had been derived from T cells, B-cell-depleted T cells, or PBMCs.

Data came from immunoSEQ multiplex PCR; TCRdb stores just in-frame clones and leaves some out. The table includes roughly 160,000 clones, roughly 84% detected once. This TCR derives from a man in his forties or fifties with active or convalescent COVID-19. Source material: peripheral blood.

The CDR3 sequence: CASKTGQGIDSPLHF. CDR3 DNA: TGTGCCAGCAAGACGGGACAGGGAATTGATTCACCCCTCCACTTT. The chain is built from TRBV6-1 and TRBJ1-6, with 9 positions matching TRBD1. This CDR3 has 15 residues. With 7 bases clipped from V and 8 bases from J, the junction kept 9 bases outside the gene matches. CDR1 MNHNS and CDR2 SASEGT come from the germline V gene.